The 25 T cell receptor beta chains presented below share a single source sample, sequenced in a study of tumor-infiltrating lymphocytes in primary liver carcinoma. The input was 450 to 500 ng total RNA; TCR beta cDNA was made from it with a constant-region primer. Generation of the TCR beta libraries relied on three nested multiplex PCR rounds using slightly modified ARM-PCR. Amplification in the first two PCR rounds was performed using TRBV1-TRBV30 forward primers and a C-beta reverse primer for around 10 cycles each. In TCRdb, the multiplex PCR reads were re-called with MiXCR into one record per CDR3 protein. Of fewer than 75,000 distinct CDR3 sequences in the sample, about three quarters were seen once. Unsorted bulk tissue, roughly 20-32 mg of it, served as the source for co-extraction of RNA and DNA. The sample comprised liver tumor tissue from sampling region 4. Subset reported: tumor region T4, right-lateral pole. These receptors were collected from a middle-aged man with primary liver carcinoma and hepatitis B virus infection.

This clonotype was seen only once. No conserved phenylalanine or tryptophan is present at the end of the CDR3, so a read error is the likely explanation. The chain employs TRBV28 and TRBJ2-1; the match to TRBD2 covers 8 bases. Germline-derived CDR1 and CDR2 are MDHEN and SYDVKM. The CDR3 runs 13 residues. CDR3 residues: CASSLGTSGEQFL. The CDR3 DNA is TGCGCCAGCAGTTTAGGGACTAGTGGGGAGCAGTTCCTC.

Points on this clonotype: Sequence at one end of the junction differs from germline and may be a read error. This chain joins TRBV7-9 and TRBJ1-2; 7 bases agree with TRBD1. Looked up from germline, CDR1 is SEHNR and CDR2 is FQNEAQ (reference sequence). The CDR3 covers 16 residues. The CDR3 protein is CASSPEDRLSQYGYAF. CDR3 nucleotides: TGTGCCAGCAGCCCCGAGGACAGGCTTTCCCAGTATGGCTACGCCTTC.

This clonotype was seen repeatedly, ten times or more. V is TRBV5-1 and J is TRBJ2-1, with no clear D. V was pared by 3 bases and J by 10 bases, with 11 bases between. CDR1 and CDR2 (germline): SGHRS, YFSETQ. The CDR3 runs 12 residues. CDR3 coding DNA: TGCGCCAGCAGCTCAGCAATCAAAGAGCAGTTCTTC. This gives the protein CASSSAIKEQFF.

About this clonotype itself: At one end the junction does not follow the germline gene, possibly because of a read error. V and J are TRBV6-6 and TRBJ2-2; D may be TRBD2 (5 bases). Germline loops: CDR1 MNHNY, CDR2 SVGAGI (reference sequence). The CDR3 is 12 residues long. The CDR3 protein is CASNKNTGKLYF. CDR3 bases: TGTGCCAGCAATAAGAACACCGGGAAGCTGTATTTT.

Concerning this clonotype: This clone may be a read error of a much larger clone one base away. The chain couples TRBV29-1 to TRBJ2-5, with 7 bases fitting TRBD2. The germline gives CDR1 SQVTM, CDR2 ANQGSEA. V dropped 3 bases and J dropped 5; count of bases not matched to a gene: 12. The CDR3 spans 15 residues. The CDR3 loop is CSVEGPGRLHETQYF. Here the CDR3 DNA reads TGCAGCGTTGAGGGACCCGGGAGGCTCCATGAGACCCAGTACTTC.

Comment on this clonotype: One end of the junction varies from germline; a read error may be responsible. This sequence joins TRBV6-1 and TRBJ1-5; no reliable D call. This CDR3 is built from 15 residues. Germline V gene data show CDR1 as MNHNS and CDR2 as SASEGT. This CDR3 reads CASSKARTANQPRHF. DNA for the CDR3: TGTGCCAGCAGTAAAGCACGGACGGCAAATCAGCCCCGGCATTTT.

The chain combines TRBV6-6 with TRBJ2-5; 11 bases agree with TRBD2. V gave up 7 bases and J gave up 4 bases; unmatched junction bases: 8. CDR3 length: 15 residues. Germline V lookup: CDR1 MNHNY, CDR2 SVGAGI (reference sequence). Here the CDR3 reads CASTALAGGGETQYF. The DNA of the CDR3 is TGTGCCAGCACCGCGCTAGCGGGAGGTGGAGAGACCCAGTACTTC.

As regards this clonotype: The CDR3 end shows no conserved phenylalanine or tryptophan, and so a read error is likely. The chain recombines TRBV10-2 with TRBJ1-2; unclear D gene. CDR1 WSHSY and CDR2 SAAADI come from the germline V gene. The CDR3 has 13 residues. CDR3 amino acids: CASSLGEGYGYTL. DNA for the CDR3: TGTGCCAGCAGTCTTGGGGAAGGCTATGGCTACACCTTA.

To note about this clonotype: One end of the junction is discordant with germline, which a read error may explain. The CDR3 DNA reads as TGTGCCAGCGGCTTAGCGTTAGGAGGAGCGAGCACCGGGGAGCTGTTTTTT. It codes for CASGLALGGASTGELFF. The chain combines TRBV11-2 with TRBJ2-2, with a possible D match to TRBD2 (5 bases). Germline CDR1 and CDR2: SGHAT and FQNNGV. The CDR3 totals 17 residues.

In this sample, this clonotype turned up many times. This sequence joins TRBV6-5 and TRBJ2-1; 10 bases fit TRBD2. The germline gives CDR1 MNHEY, CDR2 SVGAGI. This CDR3 comprises 17 residues. The J segment lost 0 bases and the V segment lost 5 bases, leaving 7 bases of the junction unmatched. DNA for the CDR3: TGTGCCAGCAGTGGACTAGCGGAGTCTAGCTCCTACAATGAGCAGTTCTTC. This gives the protein CASSGLAESSSYNEQFF.

Points on this clonotype: The junction departs from the called germline gene at one end, perhaps through a read error. V usage is TRBV7-9 and J usage is TRBJ1-1; 7 bases are a match to TRBD1. Germline V gene sequence: CDR1 SEHNR, CDR2 FQNEAQ (reference sequence). CDR3 length: 12 residues. CDR3 nucleotides: TGTGCCAGCAGCTTAATGGAGGGGGCCGCCTTTTTT. Translating gives CASSLMEGAAFF.

This clonotype was counted a few times. This chain joins TRBV12-3 or TRBV12-4 and TRBJ1-5; a possible D gene is TRBD1 (6 bases). The last part of the DNA fits TRBJ2-3 better; the J call may be wrong. CDR3 length: 15 amino acids. The CDR3 sequence is CASKFGTRGHQPQYF. For the CDR3, the DNA is TGTGCCAGCAAATTCGGGACAAGGGGCCATCAGCCCCAGTATTTT.

Remarks on this clonotype: The junction shows a germline mismatch at one end, possibly a read error. V usage is TRBV11-2 and J usage is TRBJ2-1, with 7 nucleotides matching TRBD1. The length of the CDR3 is 15 residues. The germline V gene encodes CDR1 SGHAT and CDR2 FQNNGV. The CDR3 DNA reads TGTTCCAGCATCTCCGGGACAGTGGCTAAAGATGAGCAGTTCTTC. Translation: CSSISGTVAKDEQFF.

This clonotype showed up many times. In this CDR3 the conserved last residue, phenylalanine or tryptophan, is missing, so a read error is likely. The chain joins TRBV29-1 to TRBJ2-5, with TRBD1 matching 10 bases. Germline V lookup: CDR1 SQVTM, CDR2 ANQGSEA. This CDR3 comprises 13 residues. V shed 7 bases and J 4 bases; nucleotides not matched to a gene: 6. CDR3 amino acids: CSGQGAKVETQYL. The CDR3 region has the DNA TGCAGCGGACAGGGGGCGAAAGTAGAGACCCAGTACCTC.

This clonotype was observed many times. A single base separates this from a much larger clone, so it may be a read error. This chain uses TRBV29-1 with TRBJ2-3; weak D call: TRBD2 (7 bases). CDR3 length: 13 amino acids. Between the trimmed V and J ends, which lost 8 bases and 5 bases, there was a span of 17 bases. Germline V gene data show CDR1 as SQVTM and CDR2 as ANQGSEA. Here the CDR3 DNA reads TGCAGCATCCGGACGGGGGGCGGAGATACGCAGTATTTT. It encodes CSIRTGGGDTQYF.

As concerns this clonotype: A junction boundary mismatches the germline segment, possibly from a read error. The V gene is TRBV5-6, the J gene TRBJ2-2; D possibly corresponds to TRBD2 (5 bases). CDR3 length equals 16 residues. Germline V lookup: CDR1 SGHDT, CDR2 YYEEEE. CDR3 in DNA: TGTGCCAGCAGCTTGGAGACTGCACGGAACACCGGGAAGCTGTTTTTT. Its protein product is CASSLETARNTGKLFF.

Remarks on this clonotype: Just one base apart from a much larger clone, this may be a read error. V gene TRBV6-1 combines with J gene TRBJ2-3, with 11 bases matching TRBD2. Germline V lookup: CDR1 MNHNS, CDR2 SASEGT. This CDR3 has 16 amino acids. CDR3 in amino acids: CVITEIAGGRTDTQYF. The DNA of the CDR3 is TGTGTCATCACTGAAATAGCGGGAGGGAGGACAGATACGCAGTATTTT.

By share, this clonotype ranks as medium-sized. The chain combines TRBV6-1 with TRBJ1-3; D is perhaps TRBD1 (6 bases). The CDR3 length is 16 residues. Between the trimmed V and J ends, which lost 5 bases and 6 bases, there was a span of 20 bases. Germline lookup yields CDR1 MNHNS and CDR2 SASEGT. CDR3 region: CASSTPGRGRINTIYF. DNA for the CDR3: TGTGCCAGCAGTACCCCGGGGAGGGGGAGGATAAACACCATATATTTT.

Notes on this clonotype: This may arise from a read error, as a much more abundant clone is one base away. The chain carries TRBV21-1 and TRBJ2-1; the table calls TRBD2, which could not be checked here. TRBV21-1 is given as a pseudogene. The CDR3 sequence is 19 residues long. In nucleotides, the CDR3 is TGTGCCTGCAGCCTTGAAGGGGCACTCCCCCGAAGCTCCTACAATGAGCAGTTCTTC. Protein: CACSLEGALPRSSYNEQFF.

This clonotype has only one observation. This chain connects TRBV29-1 to TRBJ2-5, with D maybe TRBD1 (6 bases). Germline CDR1 and CDR2: SQVTM and ANQGSEA. V lost 7 bases and J 4 bases, leaving 13 bases between the germline ends. This CDR3 is 12 amino acids long. Here the CDR3 DNA reads TGCAGCGATGTGGACAGTGGAGAGACCCAGTACTTC. Translating gives CSDVDSGETQYF. The full variable domain, its missing parts supplied by reference TRBV29-1 and TRBJ2-5, is SAVISQKPSRDICQRGTSLTIQCQVDSQVTMMFWYRQQPGQSLTLIATANQGSEATYESGFVIDKFPISRPNLTFSTLTVSNMSPEDSSIYLCSDVDSGETQYFGPGTRLLVL.

As regards this clonotype: Germline is not matched at one junction end, which may reflect a read error. The chain employs TRBV4-1 and TRBJ2-1, with 9 bases aligning to TRBD1. There are 17 residues in the CDR3. Per germline, CDR1 MGHRA and CDR2 YSYEKL. CDR3 DNA: TGCACCAGCAGCCAGGGGACAGGGAGGAGCTCCTACGATGAGCAGTTCTTT. Translating gives CTSSQGTGRSSYDEQFF.

Notes on this clonotype: The conserved final phenylalanine or tryptophan is absent from the CDR3, which likely points to a read error. The chain carries TRBV30 and TRBJ2-1; 11 nucleotides match TRBD2. The CDR3 loop spans 16 amino acids. V lost 1 base to trimming and J lost 5 bases; unmatched junction nucleotides: 7. Germline V gives CDR1 GTSNPN, CDR2 SVGIG (reference sequence). CDR3 sequence reads: CAWSARTSGLNNEQFL. DNA of the CDR3: TGTGCCTGGAGTGCCAGGACTAGCGGGCTTAACAATGAGCAGTTCTTA.

A note on this clonotype: The germline gene is not matched at one end of the junction; a read error may be the cause. V gene TRBV12-3 or TRBV12-4 combines with J gene TRBJ1-1; D not certain. This CDR3 is 13 amino acids long. The CDR3 nucleotides read TGTACCAGCGGTTTAGGGAGCCAAAGGCATACCTCCTTT. Protein product: CTSGLGSQRHTSF.

This clonotype came up many times. A read error may produce the germline difference seen at one junction end. The chain recombines TRBV6-6 with TRBJ1-4; TRBD1 matches at 9 bases. The V gene's germline CDR1 is MNHNY and CDR2 SVGAGI (reference sequence). The CDR3 is 15 amino acids. CDR3: CASIKGQGRNEKLLF. CDR3 bases: TGTGCCAGCATTAAGGGACAGGGTCGTAATGAAAAACTGCTTTTT.

This clonotype was found many times. The chain has TRBV24-1 and TRBJ2-1, with a possible D match to TRBD2 (6 bases). There are 13 residues in the CDR3. CDR1 and CDR2 (germline): KGHDR, SFDVKD. V was pared by 6 bases and J by 5 bases, with 10 bases between. CDR3: CATSRDLNNEQFF. CDR3 DNA: TGTGCCACCAGTCGGGACTTGAACAATGAGCAGTTCTTC.